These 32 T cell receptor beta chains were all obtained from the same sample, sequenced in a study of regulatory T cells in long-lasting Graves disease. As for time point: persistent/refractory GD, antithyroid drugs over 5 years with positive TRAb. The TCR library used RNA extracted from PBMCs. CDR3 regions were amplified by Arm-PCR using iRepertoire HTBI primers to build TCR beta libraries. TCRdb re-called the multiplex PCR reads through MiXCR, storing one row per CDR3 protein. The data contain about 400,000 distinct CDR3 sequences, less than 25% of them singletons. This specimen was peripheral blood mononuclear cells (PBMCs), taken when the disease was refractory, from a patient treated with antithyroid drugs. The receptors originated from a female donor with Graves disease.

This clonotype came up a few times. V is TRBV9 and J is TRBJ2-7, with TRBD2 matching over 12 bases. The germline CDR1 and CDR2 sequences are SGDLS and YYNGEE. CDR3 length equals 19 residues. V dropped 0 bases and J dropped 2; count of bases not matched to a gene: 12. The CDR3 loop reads CASSVGDGLAGYLTYEQYF. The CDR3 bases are TGTGCCAGCAGCGTAGGCGACGGACTAGCGGGATACCTCACCTACGAGCAGTACTTC.

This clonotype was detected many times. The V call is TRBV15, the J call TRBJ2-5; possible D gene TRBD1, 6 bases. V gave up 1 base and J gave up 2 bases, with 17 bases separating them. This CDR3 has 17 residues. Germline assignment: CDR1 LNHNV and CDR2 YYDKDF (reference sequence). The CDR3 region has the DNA TGTGCCACCAGCAGAGTATCCGCCGGGACACAACAAGAGACCCAGTACTTC. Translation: CATSRVSAGTQQETQYF.

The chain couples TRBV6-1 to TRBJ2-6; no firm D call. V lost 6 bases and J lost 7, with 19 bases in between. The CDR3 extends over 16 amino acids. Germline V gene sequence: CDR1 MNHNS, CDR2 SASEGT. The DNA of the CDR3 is TGTGCCAGCAGCAACAGAGGCCCACTGAGTGCCAACGTCCTGACTTTC. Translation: CASSNRGPLSANVLTF.

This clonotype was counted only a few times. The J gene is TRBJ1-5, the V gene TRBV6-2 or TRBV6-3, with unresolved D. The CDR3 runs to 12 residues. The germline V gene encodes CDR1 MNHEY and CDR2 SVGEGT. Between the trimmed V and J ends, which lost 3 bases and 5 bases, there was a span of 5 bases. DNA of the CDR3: TGTGCCAGCAGTTATAGAGATCAGCCCCAGCATTTT. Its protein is CASSYRDQPQHF.

CDR3 bases: TGTGCCAGCAGTCCCGTGGACGGGAGAAACACCATATATTTT. Translated, it gives CASSPVDGRNTIYF. V usage is TRBV27 and J usage is TRBJ1-3, with D uncertain. Germline V gene sequence: CDR1 MNHEY, CDR2 SMNVEV (reference sequence). The CDR3 is 14 amino acids. Trimming left V 5 bases short and J 5 bases short, with 13 bases between.

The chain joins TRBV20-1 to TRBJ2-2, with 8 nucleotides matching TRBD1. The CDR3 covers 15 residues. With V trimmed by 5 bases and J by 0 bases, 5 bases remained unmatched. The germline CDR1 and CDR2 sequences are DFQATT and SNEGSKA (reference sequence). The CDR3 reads CSAGKQGANTGELFF. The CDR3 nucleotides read TGCAGTGCTGGGAAACAGGGGGCGAACACCGGGGAGCTGTTTTTT.

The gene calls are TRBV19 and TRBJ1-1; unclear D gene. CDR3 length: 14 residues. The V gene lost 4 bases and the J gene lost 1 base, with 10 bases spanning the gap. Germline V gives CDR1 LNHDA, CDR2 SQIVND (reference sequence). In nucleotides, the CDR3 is TGTGCCAGTAGTACCATGCGGGGGAACACTGAAGCTTTCTTT. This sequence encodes CASSTMRGNTEAFF.

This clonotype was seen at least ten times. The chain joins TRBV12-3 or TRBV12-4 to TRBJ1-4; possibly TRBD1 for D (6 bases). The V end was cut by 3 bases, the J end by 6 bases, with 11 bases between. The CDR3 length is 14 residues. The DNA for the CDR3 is TGTGCCAGCAGTTTCCTGGGGGGCGATGAAAAACTGTTTTTT. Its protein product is CASSFLGGDEKLFF.

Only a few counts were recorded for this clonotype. Here the CDR3 reads CASSDSRDRGRPVYGYTF. CDR3 DNA: TGTGCCAGCAGTGATAGCCGGGACAGGGGCCGCCCCGTCTATGGCTACACCTTC. The V gene is TRBV25-1, the J gene TRBJ1-2; 10 bases agree with TRBD1. This CDR3 is built from 18 residues. With V trimmed by 3 bases and J by 4 bases, 14 bases remained unmatched. The germline CDR1 and CDR2 sequences are MGHDK and SYGVNS.

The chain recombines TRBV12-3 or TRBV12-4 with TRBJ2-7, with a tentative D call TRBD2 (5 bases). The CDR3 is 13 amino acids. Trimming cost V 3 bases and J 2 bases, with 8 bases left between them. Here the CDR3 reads CASSLRVPYEQYF. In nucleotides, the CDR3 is TGTGCCAGCAGTTTGAGGGTTCCCTACGAGCAGTACTTC.

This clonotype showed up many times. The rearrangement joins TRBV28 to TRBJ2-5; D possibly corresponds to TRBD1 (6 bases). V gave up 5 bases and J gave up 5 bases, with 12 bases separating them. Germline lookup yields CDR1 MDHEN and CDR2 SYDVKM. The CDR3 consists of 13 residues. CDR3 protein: CASSRTGLETQYF. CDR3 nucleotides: TGTGCCAGCAGTCGCACAGGGTTGGAGACCCAGTACTTC. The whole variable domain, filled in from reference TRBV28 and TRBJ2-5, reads DVKVTQSSRYLVKRTGEKVFLECVQDMDHENMFWYRQDPGLGLRLIYFSYDVKMKEKGDIPEGYSVSREKKERFSLILESASTNQTSMYLCASSRTGLETQYFGPGTRLLVL.

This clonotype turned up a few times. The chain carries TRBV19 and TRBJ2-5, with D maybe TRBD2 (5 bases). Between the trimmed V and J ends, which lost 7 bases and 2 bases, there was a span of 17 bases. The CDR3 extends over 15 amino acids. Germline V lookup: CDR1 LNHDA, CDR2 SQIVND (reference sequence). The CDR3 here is CASNEGGLIQETQYF. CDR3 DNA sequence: TGTGCCAGTAATGAGGGTGGACTCATACAAGAGACCCAGTACTTC.

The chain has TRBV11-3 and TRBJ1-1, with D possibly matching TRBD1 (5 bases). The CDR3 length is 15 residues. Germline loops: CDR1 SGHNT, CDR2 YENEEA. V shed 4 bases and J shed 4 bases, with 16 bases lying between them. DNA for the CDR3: TGTGCCAGCAGCTCCACCCACGGGGGGGGCACTGAAGCTTTCTTT. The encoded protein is CASSSTHGGGTEAFF. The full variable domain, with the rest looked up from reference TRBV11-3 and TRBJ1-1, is EAGVVQSPRYKIIEKKQPVAFWCNPISGHNTLYWYLQNLGQGPELLIRYENEEAVDDSQLPKDRFSAERLKGVDSTLKIQPAELGDSAVYLCASSSTHGGGTEAFFGQGTRLTVV.

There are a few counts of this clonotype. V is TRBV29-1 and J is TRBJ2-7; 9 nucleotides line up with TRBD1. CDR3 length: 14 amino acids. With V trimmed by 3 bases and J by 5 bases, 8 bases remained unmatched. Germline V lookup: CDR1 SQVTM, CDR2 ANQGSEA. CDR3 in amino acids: CSVDTGTGTDEQYF. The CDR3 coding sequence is TGCAGCGTTGATACCGGGACAGGGACCGACGAGCAGTACTTC.

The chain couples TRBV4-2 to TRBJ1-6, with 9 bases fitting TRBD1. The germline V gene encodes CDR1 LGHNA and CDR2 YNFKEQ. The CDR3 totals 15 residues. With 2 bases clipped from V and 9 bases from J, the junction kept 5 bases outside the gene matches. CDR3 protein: CASSQSGTGTSPLHF. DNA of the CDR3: TGTGCCAGCAGCCAAAGCGGGACAGGGACTTCACCCCTCCACTTT.

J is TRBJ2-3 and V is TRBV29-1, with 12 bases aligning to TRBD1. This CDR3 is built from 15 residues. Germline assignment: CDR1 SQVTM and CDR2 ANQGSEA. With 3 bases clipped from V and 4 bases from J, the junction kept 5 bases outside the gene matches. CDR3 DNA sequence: TGCAGCGTTGAGTTCGGGACAGGGGGCCCAGATACGCAGTATTTT. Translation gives CSVEFGTGGPDTQYF.

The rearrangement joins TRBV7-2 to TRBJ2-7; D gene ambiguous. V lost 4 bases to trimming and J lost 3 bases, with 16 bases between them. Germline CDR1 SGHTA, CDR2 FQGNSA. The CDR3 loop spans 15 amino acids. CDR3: CASSYTGFGLYEQYF. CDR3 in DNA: TGTGCCAGCAGCTATACCGGGTTTGGGCTCTACGAGCAGTACTTC.

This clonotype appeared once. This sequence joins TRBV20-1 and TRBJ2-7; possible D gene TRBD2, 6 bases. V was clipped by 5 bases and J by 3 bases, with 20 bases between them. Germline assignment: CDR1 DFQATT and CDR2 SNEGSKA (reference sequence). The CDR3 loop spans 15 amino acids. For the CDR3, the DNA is TGCAGTGCTTACGACAAAGCCGGGGGTAACTACGAGCAGTACTTC. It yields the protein CSAYDKAGGNYEQYF.

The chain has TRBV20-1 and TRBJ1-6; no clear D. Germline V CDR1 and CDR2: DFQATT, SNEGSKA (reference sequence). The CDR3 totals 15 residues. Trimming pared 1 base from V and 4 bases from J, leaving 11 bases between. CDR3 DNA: TGCAGTGCTAGAGGCGCAGGAGGATATAATTCACCCCTCCACTTT. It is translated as CSARGAGGYNSPLHF.

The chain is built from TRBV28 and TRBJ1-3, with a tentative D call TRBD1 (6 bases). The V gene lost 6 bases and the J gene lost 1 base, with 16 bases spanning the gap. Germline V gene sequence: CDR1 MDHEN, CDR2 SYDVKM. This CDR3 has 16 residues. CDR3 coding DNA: TGTGCCAGCAGCACCGCGGCTCAGGGGTCTGGAAACACCATATATTTT. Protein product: CASSTAAQGSGNTIYF. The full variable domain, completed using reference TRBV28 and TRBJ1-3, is DVKVTQSSRYLVKRTGEKVFLECVQDMDHENMFWYRQDPGLGLRLIYFSYDVKMKEKGDIPEGYSVSREKKERFSLILESASTNQTSMYLCASSTAAQGSGNTIYFGEGSWLTVV.

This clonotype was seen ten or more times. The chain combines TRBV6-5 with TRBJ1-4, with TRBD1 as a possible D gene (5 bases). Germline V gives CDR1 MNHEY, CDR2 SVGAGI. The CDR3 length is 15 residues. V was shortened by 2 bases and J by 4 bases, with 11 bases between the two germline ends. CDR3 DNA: TGTGCCAGCAGTTACCGAGGGGCTCGTAATGAAAAACTGTTTTTT. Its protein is CASSYRGARNEKLFF.

CDR3: CASSSTAYQETQYF. The CDR3 region has the DNA TGTGCCAGCAGCTCGACAGCGTACCAAGAGACCCAGTACTTC. V gene TRBV7-9 combines with J gene TRBJ2-5, with D possibly matching TRBD1 (5 bases). The CDR3 runs to 14 residues. CDR1 and CDR2 (germline): SEHNR, FQNEAQ (reference sequence). V gave up 4 bases and J gave up 0 bases, with 9 bases separating them.

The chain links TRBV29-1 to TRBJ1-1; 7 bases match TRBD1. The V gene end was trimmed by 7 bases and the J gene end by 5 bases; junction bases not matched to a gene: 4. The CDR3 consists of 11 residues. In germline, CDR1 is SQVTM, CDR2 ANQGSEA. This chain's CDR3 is CSGRGGTEAFF. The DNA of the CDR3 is TGCAGCGGCAGGGGGGGGACTGAAGCTTTCTTT.

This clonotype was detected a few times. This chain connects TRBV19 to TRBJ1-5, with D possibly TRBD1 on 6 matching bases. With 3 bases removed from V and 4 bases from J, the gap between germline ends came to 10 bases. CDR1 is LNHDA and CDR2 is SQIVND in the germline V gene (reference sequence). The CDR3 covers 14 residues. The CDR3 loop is CASSIDRKNQPQHF. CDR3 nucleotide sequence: TGTGCCAGTAGTATCGACAGGAAAAATCAGCCCCAGCATTTT.

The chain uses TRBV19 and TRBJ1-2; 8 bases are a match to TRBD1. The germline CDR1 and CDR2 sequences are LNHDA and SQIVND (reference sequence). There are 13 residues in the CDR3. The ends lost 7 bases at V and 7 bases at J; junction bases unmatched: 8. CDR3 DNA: TGTGCCAGTACCGTCGGACAGGGCGGTGGCTACACCTTC. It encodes CASTVGQGGGYTF.

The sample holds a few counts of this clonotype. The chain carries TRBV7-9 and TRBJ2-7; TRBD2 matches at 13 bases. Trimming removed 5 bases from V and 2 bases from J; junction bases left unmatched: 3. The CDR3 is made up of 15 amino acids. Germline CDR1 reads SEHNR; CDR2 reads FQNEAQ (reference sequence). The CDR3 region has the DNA TGTGCCAGCAGCACGGGACTAGCGGGGCCCTACGAGCAGTACTTC. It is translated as CASSTGLAGPYEQYF.

The CDR3 loop reads CATTGRPRGLEAQYF. In DNA form, the CDR3 reads TGTGCCACCACGGGCAGGCCGAGAGGGTTGGAGGCCCAGTACTTC. The genes are TRBV19 and TRBJ2-5, with D possibly TRBD2 on 5 matching bases. The CDR3 extends over 15 amino acids. Trimming removed 10 bases from V and 9 bases from J, with 27 bases in between. Per the germline V gene, CDR1 is LNHDA and CDR2 is SQIVND (reference sequence).

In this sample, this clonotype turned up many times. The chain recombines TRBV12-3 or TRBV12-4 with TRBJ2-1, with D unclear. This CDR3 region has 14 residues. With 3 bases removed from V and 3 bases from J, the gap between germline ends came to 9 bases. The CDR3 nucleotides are TGTGCCAGCAGTTTTGGCGGCAGCTACAATGAGCAGTTCTTC. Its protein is CASSFGGSYNEQFF.

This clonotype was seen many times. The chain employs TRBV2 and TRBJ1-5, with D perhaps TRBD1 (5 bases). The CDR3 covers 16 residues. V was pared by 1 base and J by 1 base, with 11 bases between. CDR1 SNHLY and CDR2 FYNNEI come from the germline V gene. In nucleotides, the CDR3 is TGTGCCAGCAGTGAAGGGGGCAGGAGGAGCAATCAGCCCCAGCATTTT. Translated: CASSEGGRRSNQPQHF.

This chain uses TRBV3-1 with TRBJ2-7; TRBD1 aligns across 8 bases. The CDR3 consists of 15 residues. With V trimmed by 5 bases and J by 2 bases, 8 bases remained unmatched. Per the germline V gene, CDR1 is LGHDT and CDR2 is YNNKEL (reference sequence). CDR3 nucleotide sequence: TGTGCCAGCAGCTACCGGGACAGGTTCACCTACGAGCAGTACTTC. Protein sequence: CASSYRDRFTYEQYF.

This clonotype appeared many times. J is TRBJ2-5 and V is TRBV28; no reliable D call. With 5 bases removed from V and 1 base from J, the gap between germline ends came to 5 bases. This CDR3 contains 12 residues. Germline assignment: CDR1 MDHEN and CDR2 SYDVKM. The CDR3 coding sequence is TGTGCCAGCAGTACGATCCAAGAGACCCAGTACTTC. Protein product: CASSTIQETQYF. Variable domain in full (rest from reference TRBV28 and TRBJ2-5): DVKVTQSSRYLVKRTGEKVFLECVQDMDHENMFWYRQDPGLGLRLIYFSYDVKMKEKGDIPEGYSVSREKKERFSLILESASTNQTSMYLCASSTIQETQYFGPGTRLLVL.

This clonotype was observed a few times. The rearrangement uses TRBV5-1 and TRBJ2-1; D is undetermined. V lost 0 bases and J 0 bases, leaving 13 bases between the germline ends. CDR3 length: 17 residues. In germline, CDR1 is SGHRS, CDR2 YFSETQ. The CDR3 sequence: CASSLEGVLGSYNEQFF. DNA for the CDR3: TGCGCCAGCAGCTTGGAAGGCGTCCTAGGCTCCTACAATGAGCAGTTCTTC. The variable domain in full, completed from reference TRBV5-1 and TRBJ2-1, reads KAGVTQTPRYLIKTRGQQVTLSCSPISGHRSVSWYQQTPGQGLQFLFEYFSETQRNKGNFPGRFSGRQFSNSRSEMNVSTLELGDSALYLCASSLEGVLGSYNEQFFGPGTRLTVL.